These T cell receptor beta chains were read from a single sample in a study of blood T cell repertoires in COVID-19. TCRdb keeps only in-frame clones here, not all; method: immunoSEQ multiplex PCR. In the table there are roughly 75,000 clones, around two thirds of which are singletons. The sequencing sample was made of peripheral blood. The source of these receptors is a human donor with acute or convalescent COVID-19. The donor label of this sample is uncertain. The CDR3 runs from the conserved cysteine through the conserved F or W. The order of the fields is D gene, J gene, clone size, V gene, CDR3 DNA, CDR3 protein. D genes are given only for firm matches. For some rows the clone size is stated as once, few or many, or as a class when expanded; others skip it.

d_call: TRBD2; j_call: TRBJ2-1; clone_size: NA; v_call: TRBV18; cdr3_nt: TGTGCCAGCTCGCCTCTAGGACTAGCGGTCTACAATGAGCAGTTCTTC; cdr3_aa: CASSPLGLAVYNEQFF
d_call: TRBD1; j_call: TRBJ1-1; clone_size: once; v_call: TRBV6-5; cdr3_nt: TGTGCCAGCAGCAACAGAGAACAGGGGCGGGCTTTCTTT; cdr3_aa: CASSNREQGRAFF
d_call: NA; j_call: TRBJ1-1; clone_size: NA; v_call: TRBV19; cdr3_nt: TGTGCCAGTAGTATAGGGGCGATGAACACTGAAGCTTTCTTT; cdr3_aa: CASSIGAMNTEAFF
d_call: TRBD1; j_call: TRBJ1-4; clone_size: few; v_call: TRBV5-1; cdr3_nt: TGCGCCAGCAGCAGTCAGGGACAGGGGAGTAATGAAAAACTGTTTTTT; cdr3_aa: CASSSQGQGSNEKLFF
d_call: NA; j_call: TRBJ2-1; clone_size: NA; v_call: TRBV20-1; cdr3_nt: TGCAGTGCTAGTCCTCAGGCAAATGAGCAGTTCTTC; cdr3_aa: CSASPQANEQFF
d_call: TRBD1; j_call: TRBJ2-5; clone_size: NA; v_call: TRBV24-1; cdr3_nt: TGTGCCACCAGTGATGTGACAGGGTTGGAGACCCAGTACTTC; cdr3_aa: CATSDVTGLETQYF
d_call: TRBD1; j_call: TRBJ2-7; clone_size: NA; v_call: TRBV7-9; cdr3_nt: TGTGCCAGCAGCTCAGGGGGCTCCTACGAGCAGTACTTC; cdr3_aa: CASSSGGSYEQYF
d_call: NA; j_call: TRBJ2-3; clone_size: NA; v_call: TRBV3-1/TRBV3-2; cdr3_nt: TGTGCCAGCAGCCGGCAGGGCACAGATACGCAGTATTTT; cdr3_aa: CASSRQGTDTQYF
d_call: NA; j_call: TRBJ2-7; clone_size: NA; v_call: TRBV12-3/TRBV12-4; cdr3_nt: TGTGCCAGCAGTTTAGGTCTCTACGAGCAGTACTTC; cdr3_aa: CASSLGLYEQYF
d_call: TRBD2; j_call: TRBJ2-3; clone_size: NA; v_call: TRBV27; cdr3_nt: TGTGCCAGCGGTAAGGGGCCTCGGCTAGCGGAGTCAAATACGCAGTATTTT; cdr3_aa: CASGKGPRLAESNTQYF
d_call: TRBD1; j_call: TRBJ2-5; clone_size: NA; v_call: TRBV6-6; cdr3_nt: TGTGCCAGCAGCTCTACCATCCCCGCCGGGACAGGGGGCGAGAGGGAGACCCAGTACTTC; cdr3_aa: CASSSTIPAGTGGERETQYF
d_call: NA; j_call: TRBJ2-2; clone_size: NA; v_call: TRBV25-1; cdr3_nt: TGTGCCAGCAGTGAAGTAGTAGCCAACCAAAACACCGGGGAGCTGTTTTTT; cdr3_aa: CASSEVVANQNTGELFF
d_call: NA; j_call: TRBJ1-2; clone_size: few; v_call: TRBV3-1/TRBV3-2; cdr3_nt: TGTGCCAGCAGCCAAGAATCAATGGGCCTCACTGGCTACACCTTC; cdr3_aa: CASSQESMGLTGYTF
d_call: TRBD1; j_call: TRBJ1-2; clone_size: NA; v_call: TRBV20-1; cdr3_nt: TGCAGTGCTAGTGCTACAGGGGGAAGTGGGACCTTC; cdr3_aa: CSASATGGSGTF
d_call: NA; j_call: TRBJ1-2; clone_size: few; v_call: TRBV29-1; cdr3_nt: TGCAGCGTTGTCGGGTCTAACTATGGCTACACCTTC; cdr3_aa: CSVVGSNYGYTF
d_call: NA; j_call: TRBJ1-1; clone_size: NA; v_call: TRBV14; cdr3_nt: TGTGCCAGCAGCCCCGCAGGAAGTCCGAAAGCTTTCTTT; cdr3_aa: CASSPAGSPKAFF
d_call: TRBD1; j_call: TRBJ2-6; clone_size: NA; v_call: TRBV3-1/TRBV3-2; cdr3_nt: TGTGCCAGCAGGAAGGGACAGGGTACCTCTGGGGCCAACGTCCTGACTTTC; cdr3_aa: CASRKGQGTSGANVLTF
d_call: NA; j_call: TRBJ1-2; clone_size: NA; v_call: TRBV24-1; cdr3_nt: TGTGCCACCAGTCGGGAAGTTGGAGGCTACACCTTC; cdr3_aa: CATSREVGGYTF
d_call: TRBD1; j_call: TRBJ2-1; clone_size: NA; v_call: TRBV11-3; cdr3_nt: TGTGCCAGCAGCTTAGGCAGGGGGCTTGATGAGCAGTTCTTC; cdr3_aa: CASSLGRGLDEQFF
d_call: NA; j_call: TRBJ1-5; clone_size: NA; v_call: TRBV28; cdr3_nt: TGTGCCAGCAGTTTACCGGGGGGGAATCAGCCCCAGCATTTT; cdr3_aa: CASSLPGGNQPQHF
d_call: NA; j_call: TRBJ1-5; clone_size: NA; v_call: TRBV2; cdr3_nt: TGTGCCAGCAGTCCGGGTCTTGGGGGGCAGCCCCAGCATTTT; cdr3_aa: CASSPGLGGQPQHF
d_call: TRBD2; j_call: TRBJ2-1; clone_size: NA; v_call: TRBV4-1; cdr3_nt: TGCGCCAGCAGCCAAGATGGCCCGATGCTAGCGGGAGGGACGGGCAATGAGCAGTTCTTC; cdr3_aa: CASSQDGPMLAGGTGNEQFF
d_call: NA; j_call: TRBJ2-1; clone_size: NA; v_call: TRBV5-1; cdr3_nt: TGCGCCAGCAGCCCAGGGCAAAACTACAATGAGCAGTTCTTC; cdr3_aa: CASSPGQNYNEQFF
d_call: TRBD1; j_call: TRBJ2-2; clone_size: NA; v_call: TRBV7-2; cdr3_nt: TGTGCCAGCAGCTCGACCCGTGACAGGGGGCTGTCCGGGGAGCTGTTTTTT; cdr3_aa: CASSSTRDRGLSGELFF
d_call: TRBD1; j_call: TRBJ1-1; clone_size: few; v_call: TRBV7-2; cdr3_nt: TGTGCCAGCAGCCTCCGGGACAGCCAAAAGACACCTGAAGCTTTCTTT; cdr3_aa: CASSLRDSQKTPEAFF
d_call: NA; j_call: TRBJ1-2; clone_size: NA; v_call: TRBV21-1; cdr3_nt: TGTGCCAGCAGCAAAGAAAGTAAGGGGAGGGCAGGGAAGGTCTATGGCTACACCTTC; cdr3_aa: CASSKESKGRAGKVYGYTF
d_call: TRBD1; j_call: TRBJ1-2; clone_size: few; v_call: TRBV4-1; cdr3_nt: TGCGCCAGCAGCCACAGGACAGGAGGTTCTAACTATGGCTACACCTTC; cdr3_aa: CASSHRTGGSNYGYTF
d_call: NA; j_call: TRBJ2-2; clone_size: few; v_call: TRBV9; cdr3_nt: TGTGCCAGCAGCGCCGCGAACACCGGGGAGCTGTTTTTT; cdr3_aa: CASSAANTGELFF
d_call: NA; j_call: TRBJ2-3; clone_size: NA; v_call: TRBV10-3; cdr3_nt: TGTGCCATCAGTGACGGGGGGCTGGGCACAGATACGCAGTATTTT; cdr3_aa: CAISDGGLGTDTQYF
d_call: NA; j_call: TRBJ1-5; clone_size: few; v_call: TRBV6-5; cdr3_nt: TGTGCCAGCATGCGGGGGGCGATCGGGCAGCCCCAGCATTTT; cdr3_aa: CASMRGAIGQPQHF
d_call: NA; j_call: TRBJ1-1; clone_size: NA; v_call: TRBV28; cdr3_nt: TGTGCCAGCAGCCGGGGAGGGTCGAACACTGAAGCTTTCTTT; cdr3_aa: CASSRGGSNTEAFF
d_call: TRBD1; j_call: TRBJ1-1; clone_size: NA; v_call: TRBV20-1; cdr3_nt: TGCAGTGCTAAGGGACAGGGGAAAGCTTTCTTT; cdr3_aa: CSAKGQGKAFF
d_call: NA; j_call: TRBJ1-1; clone_size: NA; v_call: TRBV28; cdr3_nt: TGTGCCAGCATCCAGGTGGGCACTGAAGCTTTCTTT; cdr3_aa: CASIQVGTEAFF
d_call: TRBD1; j_call: TRBJ1-1; clone_size: few; v_call: TRBV5-1; cdr3_nt: TGCGCCAGCGGTTACTCACAGGGGGAAAGCGCTGAAGCTTTCTTT; cdr3_aa: CASGYSQGESAEAFF
d_call: TRBD1; j_call: TRBJ1-6; clone_size: few; v_call: TRBV14; cdr3_nt: TGTGCCAGCAGCCCCTGGACAGGGACGAATTCACCCCTCCACTTT; cdr3_aa: CASSPWTGTNSPLHF
d_call: NA; j_call: TRBJ1-2; clone_size: NA; v_call: TRBV6-5; cdr3_nt: TGTGCCAGCAGCCCGGGGGGGAACTATGGCTACACCTTC; cdr3_aa: CASSPGGNYGYTF
d_call: TRBD2; j_call: TRBJ2-2; clone_size: NA; v_call: TRBV18; cdr3_nt: TGTGCCAGCTCGCAGGGACTAGCGGGGGGGCCTGCGAACACCGGGGAGCTGTTTTTT; cdr3_aa: CASSQGLAGGPANTGELFF